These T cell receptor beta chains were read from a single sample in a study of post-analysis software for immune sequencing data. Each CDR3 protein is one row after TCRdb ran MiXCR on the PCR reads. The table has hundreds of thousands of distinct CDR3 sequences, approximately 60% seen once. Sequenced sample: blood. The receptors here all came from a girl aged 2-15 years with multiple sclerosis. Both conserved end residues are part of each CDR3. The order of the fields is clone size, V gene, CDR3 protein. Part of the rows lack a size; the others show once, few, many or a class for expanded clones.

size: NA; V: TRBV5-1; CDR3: CASSSLMDRVTYEQYF
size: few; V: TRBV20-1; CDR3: CSADKHGSSYNEQFF
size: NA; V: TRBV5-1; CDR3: CASRSDRVRTDTQYF
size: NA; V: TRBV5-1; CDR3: CASSPGTSGIEQFF
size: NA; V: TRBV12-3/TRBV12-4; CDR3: CASSSNRGRGYTF
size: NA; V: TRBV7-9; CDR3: CASSLGTSEAFF
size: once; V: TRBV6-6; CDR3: CASSSMGGTNEKLFF
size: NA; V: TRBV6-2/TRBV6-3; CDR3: CASSSHGVRETQYF
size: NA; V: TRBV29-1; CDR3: CSVEWGGRDNEQFF
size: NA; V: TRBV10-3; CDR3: CAISEPGTYEQYF
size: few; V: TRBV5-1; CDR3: CASSLQGPTDTQYF
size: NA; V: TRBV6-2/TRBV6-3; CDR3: CASSYGDMSGANVPTF
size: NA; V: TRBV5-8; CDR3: CASSIPGGNEQFF
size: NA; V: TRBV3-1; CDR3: CASSQSVGSQPQHF
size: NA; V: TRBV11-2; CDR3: CASRRGGRGYGYTF
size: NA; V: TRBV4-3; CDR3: CASSQAVDSNEKLFF
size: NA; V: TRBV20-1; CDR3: CSARQMASGYDEQFF
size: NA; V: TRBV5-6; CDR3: CASSPLGSTQYF
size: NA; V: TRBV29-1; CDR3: CSVDWAVQETQYF
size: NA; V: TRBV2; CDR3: CAGEGRDVKNEQFF
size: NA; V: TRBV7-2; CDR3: CASSPSSPGELFF
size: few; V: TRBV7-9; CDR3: CASSPGQGFYNEQFF
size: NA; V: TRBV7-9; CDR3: CASSLEGPKNIQYF
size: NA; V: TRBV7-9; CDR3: CASSGYYGALADTQYF